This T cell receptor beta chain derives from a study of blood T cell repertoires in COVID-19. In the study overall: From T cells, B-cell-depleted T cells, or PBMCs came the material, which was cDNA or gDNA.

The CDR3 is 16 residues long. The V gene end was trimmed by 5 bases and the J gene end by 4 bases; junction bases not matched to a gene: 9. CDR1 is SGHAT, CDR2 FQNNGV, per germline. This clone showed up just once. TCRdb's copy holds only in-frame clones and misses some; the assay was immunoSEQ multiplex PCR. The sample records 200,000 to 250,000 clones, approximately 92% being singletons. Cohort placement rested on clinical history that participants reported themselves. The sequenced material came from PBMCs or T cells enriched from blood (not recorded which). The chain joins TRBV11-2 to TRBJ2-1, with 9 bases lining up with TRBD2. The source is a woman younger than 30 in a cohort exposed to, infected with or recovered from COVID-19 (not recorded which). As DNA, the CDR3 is TGTGCCAGCAGCCGATTCTTAGCGGGAGCTTACAATGAGCAGTTCTTC. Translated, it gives CASSRFLAGAYNEQFF.